This T cell receptor (beta chain) was documented in a study of cytomegalovirus exposure and HLA in healthy donors. Study-wide findings and caveats: Within an earlier analysis, most TCR beta V segments proved productive either about 90% or about 30% of the time. Later analysis identified several of the most significant clusters that appeared linked to common viral pathogens.

PCR employed 60 Vbeta and 13 Jbeta primers. Profiled with immunoSEQ multiplex PCR; TCRdb holds only in-frame clones, not every one. Altogether 99,000 or so clones are present, about 16% being singletons, with the ten largest covering 0.83%. CDR1 SGHAT and CDR2 FQDESV come from the germline V gene (reference sequence). The CDR3 length is 18 residues. After removal of 5 bases from V and 5 bases from J, the junction contained 18 bases not matched to a gene. Concerning this clone itself: Its specificity is not known.

The chain couples TRBV11-1 to TRBJ2-7; 10 nucleotides agree with TRBD2. This TCR was recovered from a female donor in good health and CMV-seronegative. Sequenced sample: PBMCs. CDR3 in amino acids: CASSHWGLAGATSDEQYF. In nucleotides, the CDR3 is TGTGCCAGCAGCCACTGGGGGCTAGCGGGAGCCACCTCGGACGAGCAGTACTTC.